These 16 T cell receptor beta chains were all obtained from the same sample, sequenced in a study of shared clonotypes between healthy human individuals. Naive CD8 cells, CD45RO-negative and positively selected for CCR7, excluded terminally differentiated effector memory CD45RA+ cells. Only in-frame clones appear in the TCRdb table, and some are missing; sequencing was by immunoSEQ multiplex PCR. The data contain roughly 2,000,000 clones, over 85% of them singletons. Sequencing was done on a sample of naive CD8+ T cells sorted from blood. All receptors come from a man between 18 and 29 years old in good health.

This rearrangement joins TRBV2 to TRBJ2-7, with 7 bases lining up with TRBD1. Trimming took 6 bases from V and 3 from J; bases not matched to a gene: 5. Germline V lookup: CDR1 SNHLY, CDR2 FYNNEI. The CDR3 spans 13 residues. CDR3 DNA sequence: TGTGCCAGCAGATGGGACAGCGTCTACGAGCAGTACTTC. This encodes CASRWDSVYEQYF.

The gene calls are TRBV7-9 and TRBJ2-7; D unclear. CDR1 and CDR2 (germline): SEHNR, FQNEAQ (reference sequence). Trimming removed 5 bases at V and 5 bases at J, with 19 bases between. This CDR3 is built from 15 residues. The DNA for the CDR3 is TGTGCCAGCAGCCCTCCCTCCGGTATGGGGAACGAGCAGTACTTC. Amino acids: CASSPPSGMGNEQYF. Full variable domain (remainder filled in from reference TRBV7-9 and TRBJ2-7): DTGVSQNPRHKITKRGQNVTFRCDPISEHNRLYWYRQTLGQGPEFLTYFQNEAQLEKSRLLSDRFSAERPKGSFSTLEIQRTEQGDSAMYLCASSPPSGMGNEQYFGPGTRLTVT.

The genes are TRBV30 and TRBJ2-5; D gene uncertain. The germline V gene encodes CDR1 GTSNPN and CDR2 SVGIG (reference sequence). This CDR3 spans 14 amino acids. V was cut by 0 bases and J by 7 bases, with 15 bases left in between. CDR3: CAWSVDGVPGTQYF. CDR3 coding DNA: TGTGCCTGGAGTGTTGACGGAGTTCCGGGGACCCAGTACTTC.

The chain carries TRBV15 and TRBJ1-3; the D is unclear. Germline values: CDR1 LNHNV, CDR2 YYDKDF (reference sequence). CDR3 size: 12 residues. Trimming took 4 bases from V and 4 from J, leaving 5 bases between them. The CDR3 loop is CATSTEGNTIYF. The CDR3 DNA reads TGTGCCACCAGCACGGAAGGAAACACCATATATTTT. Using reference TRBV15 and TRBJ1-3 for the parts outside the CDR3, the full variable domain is DAMVIQNPRYQVTQFGKPVTLSCSQTLNHNVMYWYQQKSSQAPKLLFHYYDKDFNNEADTPDNFQSRRPNTSFCFLDIRSPGLGDTAMYLCATSTEGNTIYFGEGSWLTVV.

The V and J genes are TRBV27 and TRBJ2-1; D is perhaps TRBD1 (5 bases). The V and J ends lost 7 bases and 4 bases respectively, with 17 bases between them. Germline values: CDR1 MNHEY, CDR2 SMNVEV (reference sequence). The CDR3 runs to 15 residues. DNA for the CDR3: TGTGCCAGCACTGCCTCAGGGATAAAGTACAATGAGCAGTTCTTC. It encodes CASTASGIKYNEQFF.

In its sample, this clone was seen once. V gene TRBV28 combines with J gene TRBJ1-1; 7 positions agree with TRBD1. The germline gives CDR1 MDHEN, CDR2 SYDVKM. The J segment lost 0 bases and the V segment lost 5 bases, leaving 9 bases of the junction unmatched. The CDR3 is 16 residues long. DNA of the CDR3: TGTGCCAGCAGTCTCTTGTCGACAGGGATGAACACTGAAGCTTTCTTT. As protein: CASSLLSTGMNTEAFF.

The DNA of the CDR3 is TGTGCCAGCAGCCAAGATTTGATTCACACTGAAGCTTTCTTT. Translating it yields CASSQDLIHTEAFF. This sequence joins TRBV4-2 and TRBJ1-1; unclear D gene. Trimming removed 0 bases from V and 3 bases from J, with 8 bases in between. CDR3 length: 14 residues. CDR1 is LGHNA, CDR2 YNFKEQ, per germline.

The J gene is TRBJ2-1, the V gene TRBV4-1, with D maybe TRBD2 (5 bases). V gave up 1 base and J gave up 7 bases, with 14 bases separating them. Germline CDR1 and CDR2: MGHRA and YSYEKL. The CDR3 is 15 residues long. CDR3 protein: CASSQARAPLNEQFF. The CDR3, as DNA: TGCGCCAGCAGCCAAGCGCGGGCCCCGCTTAATGAGCAGTTCTTC.

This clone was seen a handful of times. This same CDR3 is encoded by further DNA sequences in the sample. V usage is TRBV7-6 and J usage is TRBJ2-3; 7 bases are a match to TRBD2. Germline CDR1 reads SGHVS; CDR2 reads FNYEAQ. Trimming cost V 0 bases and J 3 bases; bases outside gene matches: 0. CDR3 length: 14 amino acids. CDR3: CASSLAGGTDTQYF. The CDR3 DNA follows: TGTGCCAGCAGCTTAGCGGGAGGGACAGATACGCAGTATTTT.

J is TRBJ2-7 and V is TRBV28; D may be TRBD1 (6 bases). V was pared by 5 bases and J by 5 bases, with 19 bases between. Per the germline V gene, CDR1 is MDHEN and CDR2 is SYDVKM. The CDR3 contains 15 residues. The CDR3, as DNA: TGTGCCAGCAGTCGATCGAGGCAGGGGATGGACGAGCAGTACTTC. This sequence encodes CASSRSRQGMDEQYF.

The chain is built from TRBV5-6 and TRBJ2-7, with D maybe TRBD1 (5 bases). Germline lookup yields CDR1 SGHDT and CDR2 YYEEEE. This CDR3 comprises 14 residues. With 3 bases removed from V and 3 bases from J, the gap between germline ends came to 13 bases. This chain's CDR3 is CASSSSGPYYEQYF. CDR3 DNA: TGTGCCAGCAGCTCCTCAGGGCCTTACTACGAGCAGTACTTC.

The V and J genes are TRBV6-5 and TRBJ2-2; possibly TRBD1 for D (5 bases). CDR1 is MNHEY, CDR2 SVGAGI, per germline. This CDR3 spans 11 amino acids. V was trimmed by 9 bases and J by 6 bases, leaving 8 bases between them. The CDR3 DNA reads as TGTGCCAGTTCAGGGTCCGGGGAGCTGTTTTTT. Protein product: CASSGSGELFF.

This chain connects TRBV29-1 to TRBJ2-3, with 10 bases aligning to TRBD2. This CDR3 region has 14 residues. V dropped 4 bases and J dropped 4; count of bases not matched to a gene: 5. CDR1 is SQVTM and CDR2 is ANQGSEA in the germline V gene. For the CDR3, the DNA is TGCAGCGTTGTCAGCGGGAGGGCCGCAGATACGCAGTATTTT. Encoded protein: CSVVSGRAADTQYF.

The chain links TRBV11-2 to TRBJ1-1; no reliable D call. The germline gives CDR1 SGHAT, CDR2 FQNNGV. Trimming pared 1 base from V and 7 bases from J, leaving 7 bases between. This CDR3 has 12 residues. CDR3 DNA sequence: TGTGCCAGCAGCTTAGCGGAAGTTGAAGCTTTCTTT. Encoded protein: CASSLAEVEAFF.

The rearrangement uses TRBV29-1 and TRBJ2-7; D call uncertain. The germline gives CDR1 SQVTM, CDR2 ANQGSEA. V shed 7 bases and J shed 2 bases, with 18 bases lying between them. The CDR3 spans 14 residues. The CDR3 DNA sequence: TGCAGCGGCATACAGTTGGAAACGCCCTACGAGCAGTACTTC. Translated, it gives CSGIQLETPYEQYF.

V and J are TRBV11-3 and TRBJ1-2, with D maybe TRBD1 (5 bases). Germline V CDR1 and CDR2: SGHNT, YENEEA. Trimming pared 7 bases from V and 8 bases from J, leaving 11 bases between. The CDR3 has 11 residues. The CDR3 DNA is TGTGCCAGCACCAGGGAGATAGGCTACACCTTC. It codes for CASTREIGYTF.